This T cell receptor (beta chain) was found in a study of CD8 T cells in Susac syndrome. In germline, CDR1 is DFQATT, CDR2 SNEGSKA (reference sequence). The V and J ends lost 0 bases and 9 bases, in that order; junction bases with no gene match: 4. The CDR3 is 14 amino acids. An input of about 0.45 to 1 ug of RNA was subjected to reverse transcription using random hexamers. TCRdb itself ran the immunoSEQ multiplex PCR reads through MiXCR, one entry per CDR3 protein. Of 120,000 or so distinct CDR3 sequences listed, roughly 95% are singletons. Sequencing was carried out using CD4+ T cells from PBMCs. The sequence came from a human donor with Susac syndrome. The chain couples TRBV20-1 to TRBJ2-1; 11 positions agree with TRBD2. As DNA, the CDR3 is TGCAGTGCTAGAGATAGCGGGAGGGGGACTGAGCAGTTCTTC. It yields the protein CSARDSGRGTEQFF.